The 27 T cell receptor beta chains listed next were all sequenced from one sample in a study of CD4 T cells in relation to SARS-CoV-2 and coronaviruses. CD4+ T cells from unexposed donors were obtained before the COVID-19 pandemic (2011-2018). After more than eight days of culture, CD4+ T cells were isolated. No antigen has been assigned to these receptors. TCRdb keeps only in-frame clones here, not all; method: immunoSEQ multiplex PCR. The sample records about 20,000 clones, around three quarters being singletons. Sequencing was performed on CD4+ T cells from PBMCs, cultured in vitro. Every receptor here comes from a human donor in good health.

This clone showed up just once. The chain recombines TRBV19 with TRBJ2-3; no clear D gene. CDR1 and CDR2 (germline): LNHDA, SQIVND (reference sequence). The CDR3 has 14 amino acids. The V end lost 1 base, the J end lost 4 bases, and 9 bases lay between the germline ends. CDR3 coding DNA: TGTGCCAGTAGTATAGTTGTGGGTTCAGATACGCAGTATTTT. Protein sequence: CASSIVVGSDTQYF. The whole variable domain, remainder taken from reference TRBV19 and TRBJ2-3, is DGGITQSPKYLFRKEGQNVTLSCEQNLNHDAMYWYRQDPGQGLRLIYYSQIVNDFQKGDIAEGYSVSREKKESFPLTVTSAQKNPTAFYLCASSIVVGSDTQYFGPGTRLTVL.

The chain employs TRBV3-1 (or the pseudogene TRBV3-2) and TRBJ1-1; tentatively, D is TRBD1 (6 bases). V lost 4 bases, J lost 9 bases, and 15 bases lay in between. The CDR3 loop spans 13 amino acids. Germline V gene lookup returns CDR1 LGHDT and CDR2 YNNKEL (reference sequence). In DNA, the CDR3 is TGTGCCAGCAGCCCGACCTCCCGGGGGCAAGCTTTCTTT. Residues: CASSPTSRGQAFF.

This chain links TRBV6-6 with TRBJ2-5, with D maybe TRBD1 (6 bases). The CDR3 loop spans 13 amino acids. Trimming shortened V by 6 bases and J by 3 bases, and 11 bases separated the two germline ends. Germline values: CDR1 MNHNY, CDR2 SVGAGI (reference sequence). The CDR3 nucleotides read TGTGCCAGCAGCTCTAACAGGGAAGAGACCCAGTACTTC. Amino acids: CASSSNREETQYF.

The chain is built from TRBV7-9 and TRBJ2-6; D is unclear. The CDR3 has 15 residues. V lost 3 bases to trimming and J lost 0 bases, with 6 bases between them. CDR1 SEHNR and CDR2 FQNEAQ come from the germline V gene (reference sequence). Here the CDR3 reads CASSLRNSGANVLTF. The CDR3, as DNA: TGTGCCAGCAGCTTGCGGAACTCTGGGGCCAACGTCCTGACTTTC.

This clone showed up just a few times. The V gene is TRBV7-9, the J gene TRBJ2-3, with a possible D match to TRBD1 (6 bases). V lost 6 bases and J 0 bases, leaving 16 bases between the germline ends. Germline V gives CDR1 SEHNR, CDR2 FQNEAQ (reference sequence). CDR3 length: 16 residues. DNA for the CDR3: TGTGCCAGCAGGGCCCCCGGACAGCTTAGCACAGATACGCAGTATTTT. Translated: CASRAPGQLSTDTQYF.

The chain couples TRBV11-1 to TRBJ2-7, with a possible D match to TRBD2 (6 bases). From germline, CDR1 is SGHAT and CDR2 FQDESV (reference sequence). This CDR3 contains 12 residues. The V gene lost 5 bases and the J gene lost 3 bases, with 8 bases spanning the gap. For the CDR3, the DNA is TGTGCCAGCAGCCGACTAGGCTACGAGCAGTACTTC. Protein product: CASSRLGYEQYF.

V and J are TRBV5-1 and TRBJ2-1; no clear D gene. The CDR3 has 15 amino acids. Trimming cost V 0 bases and J 0 bases, with 7 bases left between them. The germline V gene encodes CDR1 SGHRS and CDR2 YFSETQ. The CDR3 sequence is CASSLATSSYNEQFF. CDR3 sequence (DNA): TGCGCCAGCAGCTTGGCCACATCCTCCTACAATGAGCAGTTCTTC.

The chain recombines TRBV7-2 with TRBJ1-2; D is unclear. The V gene lost 5 bases and the J gene lost 8 bases, with 18 bases spanning the gap. This CDR3 has 14 amino acids. Germline V lookup: CDR1 SGHTA, CDR2 FQGNSA. Here the CDR3 DNA reads TGTGCCAGCAGCAGACCCCCTCCATTAGAAGGCTACACCTTC. Translating it yields CASSRPPPLEGYTF.

The rearrangement joins TRBV29-1 to TRBJ1-3; a possible D gene is TRBD1 (6 bases). V lost 6 bases, J lost 4 bases, and 13 bases lay in between. The CDR3 has 13 amino acids. Germline-derived CDR1 and CDR2 are SQVTM and ANQGSEA. In nucleotides, the CDR3 is TGCAGCGTAGGGGGGCAGGCGGGAAACACCATATATTTT. Its translation: CSVGGQAGNTIYF. Based on the CDR3 plus reference TRBV29-1 and TRBJ1-3, the full variable domain is SAVISQKPSRDICQRGTSLTIQCQVDSQVTMMFWYRQQPGQSLTLIATANQGSEATYESGFVIDKFPISRPNLTFSTLTVSNMSPEDSSIYLCSVGGQAGNTIYFGEGSWLTVV.

This clone occurred a few times. The chain recombines TRBV6-5 with TRBJ1-4; 7 bases line up with TRBD1. The CDR3 is 16 residues long. The trim removed 1 base at V and 7 bases at J, leaving 9 bases unmatched. Germline CDR1 reads MNHEY; CDR2 reads SVGAGI. CDR3 residues: CASSYLPSGTVEKLFF. DNA for the CDR3: TGTGCCAGCAGTTACTTGCCCTCTGGGACAGTTGAAAAACTGTTTTTT.

This clone appeared a few times. The V call is TRBV4-2, the J call TRBJ2-7; TRBD1 is a possible D gene (6 bases). Germline V gene data show CDR1 as LGHNA and CDR2 as YNFKEQ. This CDR3 is built from 16 residues. V was clipped by 6 bases and J by 7 bases, with 25 bases between them. Here the CDR3 DNA reads TGTGCCAGCAGACCTGGGACGGCAGGGGCAATGGAAGAGCAGTACTTC. Translation: CASRPGTAGAMEEQYF.

In its sample, this clone was seen once. The chain carries TRBV6-5 and TRBJ2-1, with unresolved D. Trimming took off 2 bases at V and 5 bases at J, with 10 bases between the two ends. CDR1 and CDR2 (germline): MNHEY, SVGAGI. This CDR3 region has 14 residues. The CDR3 region is CASSYRRTHNEQFF. CDR3 sequence (DNA): TGTGCCAGCAGTTACCGTCGGACCCACAATGAGCAGTTCTTC.

The V and J genes are TRBV5-6 and TRBJ2-5, with TRBD2 matching over 12 bases. The ends lost 1 base at V and 4 bases at J; junction bases unmatched: 2. Per the germline V gene, CDR1 is SGHDT and CDR2 is YYEEEE. The CDR3 loop spans 15 amino acids. The CDR3 DNA sequence: TGTGCCAGCAGCTTGCCACTAGCGGGAGGAGAGACCCAGTACTTC. The encoded protein is CASSLPLAGGETQYF.

The V gene is TRBV6-4, the J gene TRBJ1-2; D is perhaps TRBD1 (5 bases). The V and J ends lost 0 bases and 4 bases respectively, with 9 bases between them. This CDR3 is 14 amino acids long. CDR1 is MRHNA, CDR2 SNTAGT, per germline. As DNA, the CDR3 is TGTGCCAGCAGTGACTCGGGGGAGGCCTATGGCTACACCTTC. This codes for CASSDSGEAYGYTF.

The V call is TRBV4-1, the J call TRBJ1-2; D gene ambiguous. Per germline, CDR1 MGHRA and CDR2 YSYEKL. The CDR3 runs to 15 residues. V was cut by 6 bases and J by 3 bases, with 17 bases left in between. The CDR3 DNA reads TGCGCCAGCAGTCCGAACCGACGGCCTTACTATGGCTACACCTTC. This codes for CASSPNRRPYYGYTF.

The chain links TRBV6-2 or TRBV6-3 to TRBJ2-3; TRBD2 matches at 8 bases. Trimming cost V 3 bases and J 0 bases; bases outside gene matches: 5. Germline V gene lookup returns CDR1 MNHEY and CDR2 SVGEGT. This CDR3 region has 16 residues. The CDR3 DNA follows: TGTGCCAGCAGTTATACTTCGGGGGGGAGCACAGATACGCAGTATTTT. Translating it yields CASSYTSGGSTDTQYF.

The V and J genes are TRBV5-6 and TRBJ2-3, with TRBD2 matching over 7 bases. The CDR3 length is 16 residues. Germline trimming cut 5 bases from V and 6 bases from J; bases unmatched to any gene: 15. Germline V gene sequence: CDR1 SGHDT, CDR2 YYEEEE. CDR3 nucleotide sequence: TGTGCCAGCAGACGCCGCCTAGCGGCGTTTGAGGATACGCAGTATTTT. It encodes CASRRRLAAFEDTQYF. The entire variable domain, with the rest obtained from reference TRBV5-6 and TRBJ2-3, is as follows: DAGVTQSPTHLIKTRGQQVTLRCSPKSGHDTVSWYQQALGQGPQFIFQYYEEEERQRGNFPDRFSGHQFPNYSSELNVNALLLGDSALYLCASRRRLAAFEDTQYFGPGTRLTVL.

V gene TRBV19 combines with J gene TRBJ2-1, with a weak D call TRBD1 (6 bases). The germline V gene has CDR1 LNHDA and CDR2 SQIVND (reference sequence). Trimming stripped 6 bases from V and 6 bases from J, with 21 bases between. This CDR3 has 16 residues. The CDR3 sequence: CASSPAGGQGRNEQFF. The CDR3, as DNA: TGTGCCAGTAGCCCCGCTGGCGGCCAGGGGCGCAATGAGCAGTTCTTC.

This rearrangement joins TRBV4-3 to TRBJ1-1; D not resolved. Deletions cut 4 bases from V and 6 bases from J, with 12 bases between. Germline V gene lookup returns CDR1 LGHNA and CDR2 YSLEER. CDR3 size: 13 residues. CDR3 DNA: TGCGCCAGCAGCCCACTCGGGGAGGCTGAAGCTTTCTTT. Its translation: CASSPLGEAEAFF.

The V call is TRBV4-1, the J call TRBJ2-1; 7 nucleotides line up with TRBD2. Germline V lookup: CDR1 MGHRA, CDR2 YSYEKL. This CDR3 contains 16 residues. V lost 0 bases and J lost 8; bases outside the gene matches: 10. CDR3 amino acids: CASSQDPSGTSDEQFF. In nucleotides, the CDR3 is TGCGCCAGCAGCCAAGATCCCAGCGGGACCTCGGATGAGCAGTTCTTC.

V and J are TRBV6-5 and TRBJ2-7; 7 bases are a match to TRBD2. The ends lost 6 bases at V and 4 bases at J; junction bases unmatched: 9. CDR3 length equals 14 residues. From germline, CDR1 is MNHEY and CDR2 SVGAGI. The CDR3, as DNA: TGTGCCAGCAGGGCCGGGACTACCGGGTACGAGCAGTACTTC. It encodes CASRAGTTGYEQYF.

The rearrangement uses TRBV27 and TRBJ2-5, with D unclear. V lost 10 bases to trimming and J lost 5 bases, with 17 bases between them. This CDR3 contains 13 residues. Germline V CDR1 and CDR2: MNHEY, SMNVEV (reference sequence). This chain's CDR3 is CATRRATGETQYF. The CDR3 nucleotides are TGTGCCACCCGCCGGGCAACCGGGGAGACCCAGTACTTC.

This clone was seen only once. The J gene is TRBJ2-1, the V gene TRBV11-2; 9 nucleotides line up with TRBD2. The germline V gene has CDR1 SGHAT and CDR2 FQNNGV. The CDR3 consists of 16 residues. V dropped 5 bases and J dropped 4; count of bases not matched to a gene: 9. The CDR3 sequence: CASSPLRGGNYNEQFF. The CDR3 DNA sequence: TGTGCCAGCAGCCCTTTGCGGGGGGGCAATTACAATGAGCAGTTCTTC. Based on the CDR3 plus reference TRBV11-2 and TRBJ2-1, the full variable domain is EAGVAQSPRYKIIEKRQSVAFWCNPISGHATLYWYQQILGQGPKLLIQFQNNGVVDDSQLPKDRFSAERLKGVDSTLKIQPAKLEDSAVYLCASSPLRGGNYNEQFFGPGTRLTVL.

This clone appeared a single time. This chain joins TRBV10-3 and TRBJ2-4; D not certain. The germline CDR1 and CDR2 sequences are ENHRY and SYGVKD. The CDR3 totals 17 residues. The ends were cut back, 0 bases at V and 3 bases at J, with 15 bases in the middle. The CDR3 sequence: CAISESGGFLGKNIQYF. The DNA of the CDR3 is TGTGCCATCAGTGAGTCGGGTGGGTTTTTGGGCAAAAACATTCAGTACTTC.

V gene TRBV3-1 (or the pseudogene TRBV3-2) combines with J gene TRBJ1-6; D gene ambiguous. CDR3 length equals 12 residues. Trimming pared 2 bases from V and 8 bases from J, leaving 4 bases between. From germline, CDR1 is LGHDT and CDR2 YNNKEL (reference sequence). The CDR3: CASSQLHSPLHF. CDR3 nucleotides: TGTGCCAGCAGCCAATTACATTCACCCCTCCACTTT.

The gene calls are TRBV14 and TRBJ2-5; D possibly corresponds to TRBD2 (6 bases). Germline CDR1 and CDR2: SGHDN and FVKESK. This CDR3 is built from 18 residues. V lost 1 base and J lost 5, with 23 bases in between. As DNA, the CDR3 is TGTGCCAGCAGCCAAGGGGGGTTGCGGGGCTGGACGATCGAGACCCAGTACTTC. Protein product: CASSQGGLRGWTIETQYF.

This clone was counted only a few times. The chain is built from TRBV9 and TRBJ2-7; a weak D match, TRBD2 (5 bases). Deletions cut 1 base from V and 5 bases from J, with 16 bases between. The CDR3 length is 15 residues. In germline, CDR1 is SGDLS, CDR2 YYNGEE. CDR3 region: CASSVNGLATDEQYF. The CDR3 DNA reads TGTGCCAGCAGCGTAAATGGGCTAGCAACGGACGAGCAGTACTTC.